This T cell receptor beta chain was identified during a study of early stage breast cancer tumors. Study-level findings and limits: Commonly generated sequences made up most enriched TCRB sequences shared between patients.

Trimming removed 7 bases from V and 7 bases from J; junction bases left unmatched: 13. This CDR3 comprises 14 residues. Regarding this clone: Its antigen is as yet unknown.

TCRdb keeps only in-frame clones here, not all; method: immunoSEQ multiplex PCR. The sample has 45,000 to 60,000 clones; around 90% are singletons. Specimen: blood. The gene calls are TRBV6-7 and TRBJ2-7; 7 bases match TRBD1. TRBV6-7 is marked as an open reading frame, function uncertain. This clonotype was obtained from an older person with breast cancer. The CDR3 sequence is CASTSRTGCKEQYF. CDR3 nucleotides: TGTGCCAGCACCTCTCGGACAGGCTGCAAAGAGCAGTACTTC.